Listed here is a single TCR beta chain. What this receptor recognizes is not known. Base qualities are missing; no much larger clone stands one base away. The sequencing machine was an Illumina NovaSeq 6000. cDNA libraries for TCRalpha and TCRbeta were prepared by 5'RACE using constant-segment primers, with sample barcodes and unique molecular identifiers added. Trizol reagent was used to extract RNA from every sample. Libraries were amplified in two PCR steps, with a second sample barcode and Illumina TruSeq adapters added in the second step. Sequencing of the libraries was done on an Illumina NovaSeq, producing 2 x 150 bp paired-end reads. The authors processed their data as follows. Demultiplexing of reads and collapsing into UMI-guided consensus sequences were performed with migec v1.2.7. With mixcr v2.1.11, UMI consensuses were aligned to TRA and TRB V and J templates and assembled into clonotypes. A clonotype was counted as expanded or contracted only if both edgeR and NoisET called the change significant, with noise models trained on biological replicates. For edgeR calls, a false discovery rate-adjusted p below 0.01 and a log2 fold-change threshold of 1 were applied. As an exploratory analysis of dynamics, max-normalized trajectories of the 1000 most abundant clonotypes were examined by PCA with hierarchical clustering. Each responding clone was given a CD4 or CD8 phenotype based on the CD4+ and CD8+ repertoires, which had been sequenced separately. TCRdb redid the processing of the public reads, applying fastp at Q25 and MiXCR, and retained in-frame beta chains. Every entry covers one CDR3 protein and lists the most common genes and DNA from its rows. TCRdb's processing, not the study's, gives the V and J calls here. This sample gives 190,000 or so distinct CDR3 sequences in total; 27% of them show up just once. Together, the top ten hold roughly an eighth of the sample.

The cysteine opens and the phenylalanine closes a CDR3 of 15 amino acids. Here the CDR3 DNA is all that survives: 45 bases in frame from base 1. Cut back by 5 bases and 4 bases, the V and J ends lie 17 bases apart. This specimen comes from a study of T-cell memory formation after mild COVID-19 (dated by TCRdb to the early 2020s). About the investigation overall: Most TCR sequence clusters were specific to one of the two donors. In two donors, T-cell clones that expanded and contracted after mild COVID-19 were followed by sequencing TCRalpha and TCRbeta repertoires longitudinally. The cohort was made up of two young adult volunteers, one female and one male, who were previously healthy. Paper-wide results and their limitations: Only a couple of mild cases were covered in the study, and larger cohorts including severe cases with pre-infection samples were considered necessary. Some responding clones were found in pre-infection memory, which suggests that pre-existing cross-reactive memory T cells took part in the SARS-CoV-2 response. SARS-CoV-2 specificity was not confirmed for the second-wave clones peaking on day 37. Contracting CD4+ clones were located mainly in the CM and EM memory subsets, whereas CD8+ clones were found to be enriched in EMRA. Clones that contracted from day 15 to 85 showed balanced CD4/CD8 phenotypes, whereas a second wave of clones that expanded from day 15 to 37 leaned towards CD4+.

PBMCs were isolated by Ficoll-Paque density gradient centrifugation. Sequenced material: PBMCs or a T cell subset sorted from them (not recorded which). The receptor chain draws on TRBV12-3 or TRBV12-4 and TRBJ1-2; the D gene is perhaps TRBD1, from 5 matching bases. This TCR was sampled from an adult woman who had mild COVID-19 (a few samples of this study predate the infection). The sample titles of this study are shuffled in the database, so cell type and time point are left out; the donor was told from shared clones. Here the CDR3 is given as CASSDRGLTGYGYTF. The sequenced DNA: TGTGCCAGCAGTGACCGGGGACTAACGGGCTATGGCTACACCTTC.